Below, 9 T cell receptor gamma chains from the same sample are listed, as sequenced in a study of Vδ1+ human thymocytes. Study-level findings and limits: In the thymus, TRG and TRD repertoires looked highly polyclonal with Gaussian CDR3 lengths.

These receptors have no identified antigens. The template was reverse-transcribed extracted RNA. Multiplex PCR used pooled V-gene forward primers and a constant-region reverse primer to amplify CDR3s. TCRdb re-called clones from the multiplex PCR reads via CATT. The profile shows under 25,000 gamma-chain clones, approximately 13% of them singletons. Sequencing was done on a sample of Vdelta1+ gamma-delta thymocytes from the thymus. The subset: FACS-sorted CD3+ TCRalphabeta- TCRVdelta1+ TCRVdelta2- thymocytes. The receptors come from a child in the first two years of life who had congenital heart surgery.

With respect to this clone: This is likely an artifact of a read error, given a far larger clone one base away. The gene calls are TRGV5 and TRGJ1 or TRGJ2. CDR3 length: 13 residues. Germline V gives CDR1 VINAFY, CDR2 YDVSNSKD. The CDR3 loop is CATWDGNYYKKLF. The DNA of the CDR3 is TGTGCCACCTGGGACGGGAATTACTATAAGAAACTCTTT.

J is TRGJP2 and V is TRGV4. Germline values: CDR1 EGSTGY, CDR2 YDSYTSSV. The CDR3 sequence is 14 residues long. The J segment lost 5 bases and the V segment lost 6 bases, leaving 9 bases of the junction unmatched. CDR3 amino acids: CATWNCPSDWIKTF. The CDR3 DNA reads as TGTGCCACCTGGAATTGTCCCAGTGATTGGATCAAGACGTTT.

Turning to this clone: This sample includes further DNA sequences coding for the same CDR3. V is TRGV2 and J is TRGJP2. The CDR3 loop spans 15 amino acids. Trimming at V came to 0 bases and at J to 5 bases, leaving 6 bases not matched to a gene. CDR1 is EGSNGY, CDR2 YDSYNSKV, per germline. CDR3 DNA: TGTGCCACCTGGGACGGGCCCGGAAGTGATTGGATCAAGACGTTT. It encodes CATWDGPGSDWIKTF.

This rearrangement joins TRGV5 to TRGJ1 or TRGJ2. The germline CDR1 and CDR2 sequences are VINAFY and YDVSNSKD. This CDR3 has 12 residues. Trimming cost V 0 bases and J 12 bases; bases outside gene matches: 8. CDR3 region: CATWDRPWSKLF. As DNA, the CDR3 is TGTGCCACCTGGGACAGGCCTTGGTCGAAACTCTTT.

This clone appeared a few times. This specimen includes other DNA sequences encoding the same CDR3. The chain combines TRGV4 with TRGJ1 or TRGJ2. The V gene's germline CDR1 is EGSTGY and CDR2 YDSYTSSV. The CDR3 runs 13 residues. V gave up 5 bases and J gave up 0 bases; unmatched junction bases: 4. Here the CDR3 reads CATWGKNYYKKLF. The CDR3 nucleotides are TGTGCCACCTGGGGAAAGAATTATTATAAGAAACTCTTT.

The chain links TRGV2 to TRGJ1 or TRGJ2. This CDR3 is 15 amino acids long. J was trimmed by 0 bases and V by 0 bases; bases with no gene match: 5. Per the germline V gene, CDR1 is EGSNGY and CDR2 is YDSYNSKV. In DNA, the CDR3 is TGTGCCACCTGGGACGGGCTCGAGAATTATTATAAGAAACTCTTT. Amino acid sequence: CATWDGLENYYKKLF.

The chain joins TRGV4 to TRGJ1 or TRGJ2. The V gene's germline CDR1 is EGSTGY and CDR2 YDSYTSSV. V lost 4 bases, J lost 9 bases, and 15 bases stayed unmatched. The CDR3 contains 14 residues. The chain's CDR3 is CATWDFTLTLKKLF. CDR3 coding DNA: TGTGCCACCTGGGACTTCACCCTCACCCTTAAGAAACTCTTT.

This chain uses TRGV4 with TRGJ1 or TRGJ2. This CDR3 is built from 14 residues. Germline assignment: CDR1 EGSTGY and CDR2 YDSYTSSV. V gave up 5 bases and J gave up 3 bases; unmatched junction bases: 10. DNA of the CDR3: TGTGCCACCTGGGGCCCCCCGACTTATTATAAGAAACTCTTT. It codes for CATWGPPTYYKKLF.

The rearrangement joins TRGV5 to TRGJP2. This CDR3 region has 12 residues. Germline V CDR1 and CDR2: VINAFY, YDVSNSKD. Trimming at V came to 5 bases and at J to 8 bases, leaving 5 bases not matched to a gene. The CDR3 nucleotides are TGTGCCACCTGGGTAGGAGATTGGATCAAGACGTTT. Its translation: CATWVGDWIKTF.